A single sample gave rise to the 9 T cell receptor beta chains below, sequenced in a study of cytomegalovirus exposure and HLA in healthy donors. PCR employed 60 Vbeta and 13 Jbeta primers. Method: immunoSEQ multiplex PCR; TCRdb's copy keeps in-frame clones and lacks some. The profile shows 280,000 or so clones, about 87% of them singletons. What was sequenced was PBMCs. Receptor source: a woman aged 18-35 years in good health and CMV-seronegative.

The V gene is TRBV27, the J gene TRBJ2-1; D possibly corresponds to TRBD2 (6 bases). The CDR3 totals 12 residues. Trimming took off 8 bases at V and 8 bases at J, with 13 bases between the two ends. CDR1 and CDR2 from the germline V gene are MNHEY and SMNVEV (reference sequence). CDR3 in DNA: TGTGCCAGCTGGGAGGCCTTAGATGAGCAGTTCTTC. Translated, it gives CASWEALDEQFF.

This sequence joins TRBV27 and TRBJ1-2; a possible D gene is TRBD1 (5 bases). V was cut by 4 bases and J by 8 bases, with 17 bases left in between. This CDR3 spans 14 amino acids. CDR1 is MNHEY, CDR2 SMNVEV, per germline (reference sequence). This CDR3 reads CASSSGGGVRGYTF. CDR3 DNA: TGTGCCAGCAGTTCAGGCGGGGGGGTGCGGGGCTACACCTTC.

The chain links TRBV5-6 to TRBJ2-7, with D maybe TRBD2 (7 bases). V lost 6 bases and J lost 1, with 17 bases in between. CDR1 and CDR2 from the germline V gene are SGHDT and YYEEEE. There are 15 residues in the CDR3. The CDR3 DNA follows: TGTGCCAGCACCCCCCGAAGGGGGGGGTCCTACGAGCAGTACTTC. It encodes CASTPRRGGSYEQYF. Full variable domain (outside the CDR3, taken from reference TRBV5-6 and TRBJ2-7): DAGVTQSPTHLIKTRGQQVTLRCSPKSGHDTVSWYQQALGQGPQFIFQYYEEEERQRGNFPDRFSGHQFPNYSSELNVNALLLGDSALYLCASTPRRGGSYEQYFGPGTRLTVT.

The rearrangement joins TRBV7-2 to TRBJ2-1; TRBD2 agrees at 15 bases. The CDR3 is 17 residues long. Germline V gene sequence: CDR1 SGHTA, CDR2 FQGNSA. V shed 5 bases, J shed 6 bases, and the junction held 8 bases outside the gene matches. CDR3 in amino acids: CASSPPGLAGGTNEQFF. CDR3 DNA: TGTGCCAGCAGCCCACCGGGACTAGCGGGGGGTACCAATGAGCAGTTCTTC.

This rearrangement joins TRBV15 to TRBJ2-1; a weak D match, TRBD2 (6 bases). This CDR3 is built from 16 residues. CDR1 LNHNV and CDR2 YYDKDF come from the germline V gene (reference sequence). The ends were cut back, 5 bases at V and 5 bases at J, with 19 bases in the middle. The CDR3 is CATSQGRGAIDNEQFF. CDR3 coding DNA: TGTGCCACCAGCCAAGGACGCGGGGCTATTGACAATGAGCAGTTCTTC.

This chain links TRBV30 with TRBJ1-1; the D is unclear. Germline V gene sequence: CDR1 GTSNPN, CDR2 SVGIG (reference sequence). CDR3 length: 14 residues. Between the trimmed V and J ends, which lost 1 base and 4 bases, there was a span of 13 bases. CDR3 region: CAWSDGSRGTEAFF. The CDR3 DNA follows: TGTGCCTGGAGTGATGGCAGCCGAGGCACTGAAGCTTTCTTT.

V is TRBV6-1 and J is TRBJ1-2; TRBD1 matches at 9 bases. Germline V gives CDR1 MNHNS, CDR2 SASEGT. The V gene end was trimmed by 3 bases and the J gene end by 2 bases; junction bases not matched to a gene: 4. There are 15 residues in the CDR3. This chain's CDR3 is CASSEGDRVNYGYTF. CDR3 in DNA: TGTGCCAGCAGTGAGGGGGACAGGGTAAACTATGGCTACACCTTC.

The chain couples TRBV29-1 to TRBJ1-2; 7 nucleotides agree with TRBD1. The junction had 7 bases not matched to a gene; V was cut back by 2 bases and J by 4 bases. The CDR3 sequence is 14 residues long. The germline CDR1 and CDR2 sequences are SQVTM and ANQGSEA. CDR3 nucleotides: TGCAGCGTTGAAAAGGGGGCATGGAGCTATGGCTACACCTTC. Protein product: CSVEKGAWSYGYTF.

V is TRBV6-6 and J is TRBJ2-7, with 11 bases that match TRBD1. The CDR3 has 15 amino acids. Trimming took 5 bases from V and 7 from J; bases not matched to a gene: 10. Germline loops: CDR1 MNHNY, CDR2 SVGAGI (reference sequence). CDR3: CASSKGQGAAREQYF. CDR3 in DNA: TGTGCCAGCAGTAAAGGACAGGGGGCAGCGCGTGAGCAGTACTTC.